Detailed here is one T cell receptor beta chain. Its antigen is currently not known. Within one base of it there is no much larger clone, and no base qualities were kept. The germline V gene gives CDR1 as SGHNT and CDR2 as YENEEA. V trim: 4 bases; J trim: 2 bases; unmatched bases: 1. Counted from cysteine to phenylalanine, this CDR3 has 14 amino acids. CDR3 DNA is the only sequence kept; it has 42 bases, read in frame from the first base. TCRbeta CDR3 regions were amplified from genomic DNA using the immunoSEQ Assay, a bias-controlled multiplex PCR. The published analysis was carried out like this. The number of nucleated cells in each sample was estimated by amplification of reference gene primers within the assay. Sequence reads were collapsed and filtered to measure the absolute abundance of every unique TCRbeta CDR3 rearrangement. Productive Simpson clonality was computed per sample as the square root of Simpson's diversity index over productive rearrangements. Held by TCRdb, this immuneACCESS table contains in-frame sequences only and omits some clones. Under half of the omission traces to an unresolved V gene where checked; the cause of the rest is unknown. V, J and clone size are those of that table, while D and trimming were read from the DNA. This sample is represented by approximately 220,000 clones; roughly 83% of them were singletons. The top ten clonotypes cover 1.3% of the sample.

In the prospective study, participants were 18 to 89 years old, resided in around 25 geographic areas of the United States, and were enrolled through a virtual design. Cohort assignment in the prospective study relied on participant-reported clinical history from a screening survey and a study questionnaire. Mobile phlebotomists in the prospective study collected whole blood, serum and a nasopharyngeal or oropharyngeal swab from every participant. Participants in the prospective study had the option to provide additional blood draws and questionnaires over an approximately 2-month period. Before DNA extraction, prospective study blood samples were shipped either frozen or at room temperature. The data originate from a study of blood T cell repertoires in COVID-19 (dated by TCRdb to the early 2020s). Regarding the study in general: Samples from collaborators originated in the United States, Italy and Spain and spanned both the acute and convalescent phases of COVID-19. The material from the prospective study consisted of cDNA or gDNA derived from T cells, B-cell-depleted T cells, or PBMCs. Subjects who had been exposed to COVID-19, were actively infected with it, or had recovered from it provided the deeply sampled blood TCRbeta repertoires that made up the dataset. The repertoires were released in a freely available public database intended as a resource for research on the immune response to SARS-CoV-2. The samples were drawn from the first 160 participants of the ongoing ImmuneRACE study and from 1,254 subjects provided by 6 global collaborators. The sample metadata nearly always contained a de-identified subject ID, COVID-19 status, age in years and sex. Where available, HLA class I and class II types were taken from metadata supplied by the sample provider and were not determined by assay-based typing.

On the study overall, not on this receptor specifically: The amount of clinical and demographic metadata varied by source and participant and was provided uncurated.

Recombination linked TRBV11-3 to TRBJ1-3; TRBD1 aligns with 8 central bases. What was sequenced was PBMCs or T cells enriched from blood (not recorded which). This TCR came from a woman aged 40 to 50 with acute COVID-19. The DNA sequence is TGTGCCAGCAGCTCGACAGGGGCTGGAAACACCATATATTTT. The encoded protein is CASSSTGAGNTIYF. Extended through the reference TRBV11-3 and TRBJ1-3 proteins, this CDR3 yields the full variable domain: EAGVVQSPRYKIIEKKQPVAFWCNPISGHNTLYWYLQNLGQGPELLIRYENEEAVDDSQLPKDRFSAERLKGVDSTLKIQPAELGDSAVYLCASSSTGAGNTIYFGEGSWLTVV.